Listed below are T cell receptor beta chains from one sample, sequenced in a study of cytomegalovirus exposure and HLA in healthy donors. The protocol was immunoSEQ multiplex PCR, while the TCRdb copy is restricted to in-frame clones and leaves out a portion. In the table there are 60,000 to 85,000 clones, roughly 76% of which are singletons. Material: PBMCs. These receptors were collected from a male donor in good health and CMV-seropositive. The CDR3 runs from the conserved cysteine through the conserved F or W. The D gene is left open where the match is weak. Not all rows give a size; the values are once, few, many and, for expanded clones, a class.

TRBV12-5	-	TRBD2	TRBJ2-7	TGTGCTAGTGGTCCGGGACTAGCTTTCAACGAGCAGTACTTC	CASGPGLAFNEQYF
TRBV6-6	once	TRBD2	TRBJ2-1	TGTGCCAGCAGTTACTCGACTAGCGGGAGGCCAGAGCAGTTCTTC	CASSYSTSGRPEQFF
TRBV6-6	-	TRBD2	TRBJ2-7	TGTGCCAGCAGTTACCAGGGCGGGAGGAGCTCCTACGAGCAGTACTTC	CASSYQGGRSSYEQYF
TRBV6-6	-	-	TRBJ1-1	TGTGCCAGCAGATTTGCGACTGAAGCTTTCTTT	CASRFATEAFF
TRBV30	-	-	TRBJ2-5	TGTGCCTGGAGTTCTCAACATGAAGAGACCCAGTACTTC	CAWSSQHEETQYF
TRBV29-1	-	TRBD1	TRBJ1-1	TGCAGCGTTACCTCCGGGACAGGTGGAACTGAAGCTTTCTTT	CSVTSGTGGTEAFF
TRBV27	-	TRBD1	TRBJ2-5	TGTGCCAGCAGTGCCAACACAGGGGGCCAAGAGACCCAGTACTTC	CASSANTGGQETQYF
TRBV5-1	-	TRBD2	TRBJ2-1	TGCGCCAGCAGCTTGGCCCAACTAGCGGGCTACAATGAGCAGTTCTTC	CASSLAQLAGYNEQFF
TRBV28	-	-	TRBJ1-4	TGTGCCAGCAGTTTATGGGCTCAAGGGGAAGAAAAACTGTTTTTT	CASSLWAQGEEKLFF
TRBV27	-	TRBD2	TRBJ2-3	TGTGCCAGCAGTTCAAAGAGTCTAGCGGGGGGGCTTTCTGATACGCAGTATTTT	CASSSKSLAGGLSDTQYF
TRBV28	-	-	TRBJ1-1	TGTGCCAGCGGATGGACAGACATGAACACTGAAGCTTTCTTT	CASGWTDMNTEAFF
TRBV28	few	-	TRBJ1-2	TGTGCCAGCAGTCTCCGGACAGATAACTATGGCTACACCTTC	CASSLRTDNYGYTF
TRBV9	-	-	TRBJ2-1	TGTGCCAGCAGCGTAAGAGGCGTGGACAGCTACAATGAGCAGTTCTTC	CASSVRGVDSYNEQFF
TRBV21-1	-	-	TRBJ2-7	TGTGCCAGCAGCAAAGGACCACGGTCTTGCCACGACAGCTCCTACGAGCAGTACTTC	CASSKGPRSCHDSSYEQYF
TRBV4-1	-	-	TRBJ1-2	TGCGCCAGCAGCCAAGATCACAGGACAGACTATGGCTACACCTTC	CASSQDHRTDYGYTF
TRBV14	few	-	TRBJ1-6	TGTGCCAGCAGCCAAGATGGCCGGGACCCTAAGGGAGGGCTCCATTCACCCCTCCACTTT	CASSQDGRDPKGGLHSPLHF
TRBV27	-	-	TRBJ2-7	TGTGCCAGCAGTTTACGCGTGGGCACCTACGAGCAGTACTTC	CASSLRVGTYEQYF
TRBV18	-	-	TRBJ1-2	TGTGCCAGCTCACCGGAAGGGGGCTATGGCTACACCTTC	CASSPEGGYGYTF
TRBV7-3	-	-	TRBJ2-3	TGTGCCAGCAGCTTAGGGACTAGCACAGATACGCAGTATTTT	CASSLGTSTDTQYF
TRBV9	-	-	TRBJ2-3	TGTGCCAGCCGTCGGGGATATGGGGGGATGGATACGCAGTATTTT	CASRRGYGGMDTQYF
TRBV5-1	-	-	TRBJ2-7	TGCGCCAGCAGCCGCGGGACTCCTACTCCTGGGGAGCAGTACTTC	CASSRGTPTPGEQYF
TRBV7-9	-	TRBD2	TRBJ2-1	TGTGCCAGCAGCCTATTAGCGGGGGGCGGACTACGGTACAATGAGCAGTTCTTC	CASSLLAGGGLRYNEQFF
TRBV4-1	-	-	TRBJ2-5	TGCGCCAGCAGCCTTCGCACAGGGAAAGAGACCCAGTACTTC	CASSLRTGKETQYF
TRBV29-1	few	-	TRBJ2-5	TGCAGCGTTGATGCCCGGGAGACCCAGTACTTC	CSVDARETQYF
TRBV27	once	TRBD1	TRBJ1-4	TGTGCCAGCAGTCCCCCGGGGACAGTTAATGAAAAACTGTTTTTT	CASSPPGTVNEKLFF
TRBV6-5	-	TRBD1	TRBJ1-2	TGTGCCAGTCACACCGGGACAGGGGGCAATGGCTACACCTTC	CASHTGTGGNGYTF
TRBV5-1	-	-	TRBJ2-7	TGCGCCAGCAGCCCCGACAACTACGAGCAGTACTTC	CASSPDNYEQYF
TRBV29-1	-	TRBD1	TRBJ1-5	TGCAGCGTGGGGACAGGGTTAAATCAGCCCCAGCATTTT	CSVGTGLNQPQHF
TRBV25-1	-	-	TRBJ1-2	TGTGCCAGCAGTGAATCTCAGGGGAACTATGGCTACACCTTC	CASSESQGNYGYTF
TRBV28	-	TRBD2	TRBJ2-7	TGTGCCAGCAGTTTGACTAGCGGGGGAGTAGGGTACGAGCAGTACTTC	CASSLTSGGVGYEQYF
TRBV9	few	TRBD1	TRBJ1-1	TGTGCCAGCAGCGGGCAACAGGGGGCGGTCACTGAAGCTTTCTTT	CASSGQQGAVTEAFF
TRBV6-5	-	-	TRBJ2-7	TGTGCCAGCAGAAGGACAGAGAGCTCCTACGAGCAGTACTTC	CASRRTESSYEQYF
TRBV15	few	TRBD1	TRBJ1-2	TGTGCCACCAGCAGAGATAGGGCAGGGGGCGGCTATGGCTACACCTTC	CATSRDRAGGGYGYTF
TRBV6-5	once	-	TRBJ2-3	TGTGCCAGCAGACTCGGTCCGGGAACTACAGATACGCAGTATTTT	CASRLGPGTTDTQYF
TRBV6-1	-	-	TRBJ1-2	TGTGCCAGCAGAGAAGGACAGACTAACTATGGCTACACCTTC	CASREGQTNYGYTF
TRBV6-6	-	TRBD2	TRBJ2-3	TGTGCCAGCAGTTACGGGGCGGGGGGGAGCACAGATACGCAGTATTTT	CASSYGAGGSTDTQYF
TRBV30	-	TRBD1	TRBJ2-4	TGTGCCTGGAGTTTTTCAGCCGGGACAGCAGCCAAAAACATTCAGTACTTC	CAWSFSAGTAAKNIQYF
TRBV6-5	-	-	TRBJ2-3	TGTGCCAGCAGGCGGGGAGATACGCAGTATTTT	CASRRGDTQYF
TRBV2	once	TRBD2	TRBJ2-3	TGTGCCAGCCCTCAAGCGGGGGCCTTGGATACGCAGTATTTT	CASPQAGALDTQYF
TRBV5-1	-	-	TRBJ2-1	TGCGCCAGCAGCTTGGTTGAGCGGGGACAGGAAACCAATGAGCAGTTCTTC	CASSLVERGQETNEQFF
TRBV2	-	TRBD2	TRBJ2-3	TGTGCCAGCAGTGGAGAGACTAGCGGGAGGGCCGAGGATACGCAGTATTTT	CASSGETSGRAEDTQYF
TRBV19	-	TRBD1	TRBJ1-2	TGTGCCAGTCGGGGGCAGGGGGCCTATGGCTACACCTTC	CASRGQGAYGYTF
TRBV5-4	-	-	TRBJ2-5	TGTGCCAGCAGCTTTACAGGGAAATCGGAGACCCAGTACTTC	CASSFTGKSETQYF
TRBV7-3	-	TRBD1	TRBJ2-3	TGTGCCAGCAGCGATCGGACAGGGGTCACAGATACGCAGTATTTT	CASSDRTGVTDTQYF
TRBV30	-	-	TRBJ1-1	TGTGCCTGGAGTGTACTTCCGGGTACCCTCACTGAAGCTTTCTTT	CAWSVLPGTLTEAFF
TRBV7-3	-	-	TRBJ2-6	TGTGCCAGCAGCTTAGGACAGCTTTCTGGGGCCAACGTCCTGACTTTC	CASSLGQLSGANVLTF
TRBV19	-	-	TRBJ2-7	TGTGCCACCTCCGGGGGTTACGAGCAGTACTTC	CATSGGYEQYF
TRBV19	-	TRBD1	TRBJ1-2	TGTGCCAGTAGAGTCTCCATCGGACAGGGTGACTATGGCTACACCTTC	CASRVSIGQGDYGYTF
TRBV7-3	-	TRBD2	TRBJ2-7	TGTGCCAGCAGCTTACTAGCGGAGAGCTCCTACGAGCAGTACTTC	CASSLLAESSYEQYF
TRBV2	-	TRBD2	TRBJ2-3	TGTGCCAGCAACAGACTAGCGACAAGCACAGATACGCAGTATTTT	CASNRLATSTDTQYF
TRBV11-2	-	TRBD2	TRBJ2-1	TGTGCCAGCAGCTTAGACCTAGCGGGGGGGCTTTGGTACAATGAGCAGTTCTTC	CASSLDLAGGLWYNEQFF
TRBV7-8	few	-	TRBJ1-2	TGTGCCAGCAGCCCACTGGGGCAGCTCCTCTATGGCTACACCTTC	CASSPLGQLLYGYTF
TRBV7-6	-	TRBD1	TRBJ1-6	TGTGCCAGCAGCGGCACAGGGGGTAATTCACCCCTCCACTTT	CASSGTGGNSPLHF
TRBV6-4	-	-	TRBJ1-1	TGTGCCAGCACCAGATATCCTGAAGCTTTCTTT	CASTRYPEAFF